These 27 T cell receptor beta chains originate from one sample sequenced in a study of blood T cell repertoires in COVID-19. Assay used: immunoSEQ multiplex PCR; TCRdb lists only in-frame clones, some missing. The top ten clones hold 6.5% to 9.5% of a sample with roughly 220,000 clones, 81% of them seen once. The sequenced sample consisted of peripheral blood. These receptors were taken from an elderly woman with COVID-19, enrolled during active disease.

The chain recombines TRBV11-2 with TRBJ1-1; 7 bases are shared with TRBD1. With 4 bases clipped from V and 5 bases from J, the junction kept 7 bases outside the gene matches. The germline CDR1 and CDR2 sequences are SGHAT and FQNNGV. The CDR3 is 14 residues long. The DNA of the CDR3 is TGTGCCAGCAGCTCCCCAAGGGGGCGGACTGAAGCTTTCTTT. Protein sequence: CASSSPRGRTEAFF.

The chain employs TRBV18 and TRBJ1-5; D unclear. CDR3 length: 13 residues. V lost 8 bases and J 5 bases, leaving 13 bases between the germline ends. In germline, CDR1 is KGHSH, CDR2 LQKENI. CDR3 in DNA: TGTGCCAGCACCCGGGAAGGTGATCAGCCCCAGCATTTT. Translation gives CASTREGDQPQHF.

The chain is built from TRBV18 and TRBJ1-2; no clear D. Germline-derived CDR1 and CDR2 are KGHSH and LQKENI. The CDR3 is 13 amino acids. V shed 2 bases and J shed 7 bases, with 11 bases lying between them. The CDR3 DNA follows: TGTGCCAGCTCACCAGTCGAGGGCGCTGGCTACACCTTC. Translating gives CASSPVEGAGYTF.

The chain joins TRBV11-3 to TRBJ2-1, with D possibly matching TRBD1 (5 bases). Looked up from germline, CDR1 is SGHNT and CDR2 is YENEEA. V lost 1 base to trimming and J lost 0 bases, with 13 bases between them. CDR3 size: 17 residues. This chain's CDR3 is CASSLVGQGISYNEQFF. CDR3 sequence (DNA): TGTGCCAGCAGCTTAGTCGGTCAGGGTATCTCCTACAATGAGCAGTTCTTC.

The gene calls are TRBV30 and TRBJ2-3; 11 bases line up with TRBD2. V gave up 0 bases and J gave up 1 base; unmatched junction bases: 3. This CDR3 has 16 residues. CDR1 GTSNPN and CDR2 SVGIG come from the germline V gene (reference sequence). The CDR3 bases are TGTGCCTGGAGTGTACTAGCGGGAGTTCGCACAGATACGCAGTATTTT. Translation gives CAWSVLAGVRTDTQYF.

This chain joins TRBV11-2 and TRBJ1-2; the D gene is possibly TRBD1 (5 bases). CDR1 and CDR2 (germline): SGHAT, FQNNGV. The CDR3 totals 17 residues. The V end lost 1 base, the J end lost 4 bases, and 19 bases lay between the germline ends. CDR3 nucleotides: TGTGCCAGCAGCTTAGCAGACACGGGGGGGAGCGGCTATGGCTACACCTTC. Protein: CASSLADTGGSGYGYTF.

DNA for the CDR3: TGCAGCGTATCGACAGGGGAAGAGACCCAGTACTTC. Its protein product is CSVSTGEETQYF. The V gene is TRBV29-1, the J gene TRBJ2-5, with 8 bases that match TRBD1. After removal of 6 bases from V and 3 bases from J, the junction contained 3 bases not matched to a gene. The CDR3 spans 12 residues. The germline CDR1 and CDR2 sequences are SQVTM and ANQGSEA.

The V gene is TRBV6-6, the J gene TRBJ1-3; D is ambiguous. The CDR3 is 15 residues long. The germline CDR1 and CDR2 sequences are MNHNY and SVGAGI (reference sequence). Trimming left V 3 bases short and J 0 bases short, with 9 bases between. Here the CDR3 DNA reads TGTGCCAGCAGTTATGGGCAGCCCTCTGGAAACACCATATATTTT. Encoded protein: CASSYGQPSGNTIYF.

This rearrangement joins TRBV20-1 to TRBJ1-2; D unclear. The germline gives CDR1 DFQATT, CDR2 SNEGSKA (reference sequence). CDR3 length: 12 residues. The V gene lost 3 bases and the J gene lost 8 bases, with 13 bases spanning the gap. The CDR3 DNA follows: TGCAGTGCTAGTGGGAGTCCTAGCGGCTACACCTTC. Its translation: CSASGSPSGYTF.

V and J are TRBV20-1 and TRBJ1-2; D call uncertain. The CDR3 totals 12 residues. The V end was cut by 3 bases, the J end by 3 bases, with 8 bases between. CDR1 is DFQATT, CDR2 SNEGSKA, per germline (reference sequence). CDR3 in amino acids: CSASGTDYGYTF. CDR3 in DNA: TGCAGTGCTAGTGGTACAGACTATGGCTACACCTTC.

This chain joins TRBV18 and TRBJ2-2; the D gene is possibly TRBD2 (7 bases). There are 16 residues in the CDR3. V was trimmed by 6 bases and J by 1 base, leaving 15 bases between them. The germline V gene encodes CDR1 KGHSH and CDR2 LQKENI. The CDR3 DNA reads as TGTGCCAGCTCGCGGGCGGGGGCTCTGAACACCGGGGAGCTGTTTTTT. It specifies CASSRAGALNTGELFF.

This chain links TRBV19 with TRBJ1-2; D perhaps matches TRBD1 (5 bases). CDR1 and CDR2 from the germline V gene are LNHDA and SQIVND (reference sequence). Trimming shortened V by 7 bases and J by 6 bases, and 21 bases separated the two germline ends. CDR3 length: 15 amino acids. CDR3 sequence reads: CASNTGVREKDGYTF. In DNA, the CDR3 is TGTGCCAGTAATACGGGGGTCAGGGAAAAGGATGGCTACACCTTC.

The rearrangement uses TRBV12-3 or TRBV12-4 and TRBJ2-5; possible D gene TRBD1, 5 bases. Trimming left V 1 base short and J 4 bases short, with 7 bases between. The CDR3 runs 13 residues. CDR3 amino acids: CASSLGGGETQYF. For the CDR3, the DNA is TGTGCCAGCAGTTTAGGGGGCGGAGAGACCCAGTACTTC.

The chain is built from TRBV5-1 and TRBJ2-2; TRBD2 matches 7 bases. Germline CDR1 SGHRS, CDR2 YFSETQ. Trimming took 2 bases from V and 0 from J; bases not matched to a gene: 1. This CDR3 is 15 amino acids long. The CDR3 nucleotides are TGCGCCAGCAGCTTAGCGGGAACGAACACCGGGGAGCTGTTTTTT. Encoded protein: CASSLAGTNTGELFF.

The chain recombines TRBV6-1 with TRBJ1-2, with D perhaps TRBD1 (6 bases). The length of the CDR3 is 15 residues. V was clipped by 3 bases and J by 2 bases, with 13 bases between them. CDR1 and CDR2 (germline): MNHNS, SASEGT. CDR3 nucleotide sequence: TGTGCCAGCAGTGATATCGGGCAGGGGAACTATGGCTACACCTTC. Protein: CASSDIGQGNYGYTF.

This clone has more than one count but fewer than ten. For the CDR3, the DNA is TGTGCCAGCAGTCTCGGACAAGATAGGCTTGGCTACACCTTC. Translated, it gives CASSLGQDRLGYTF. This chain joins TRBV7-2 and TRBJ1-2, with D possibly being TRBD1 (5 bases). Germline loops: CDR1 SGHTA, CDR2 FQGNSA. CDR3 length: 14 residues. The V and J ends lost 6 bases and 7 bases respectively, with 18 bases between them.

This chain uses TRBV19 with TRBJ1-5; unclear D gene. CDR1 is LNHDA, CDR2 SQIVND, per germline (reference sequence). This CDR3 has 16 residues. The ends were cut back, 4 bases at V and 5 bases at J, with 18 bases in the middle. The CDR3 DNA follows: TGTGCCAGTAGTACGGCTTCTATCTCGGGTTATCAGCCCCAGCATTTT. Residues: CASSTASISGYQPQHF.

CDR3 sequence (DNA): TGTGCCAGCAGCTTGCGACAGGGGGCGCCCGGGGAGCTGTTTTTT. As protein: CASSLRQGAPGELFF. The chain has TRBV7-2 and TRBJ2-2, with 10 bases aligning to TRBD1. Trimming cost V 3 bases and J 6 bases; bases outside gene matches: 4. The germline V gene has CDR1 SGHTA and CDR2 FQGNSA. This CDR3 region has 15 residues. The complete variable domain, with remaining parts taken from reference TRBV7-2 and TRBJ2-2, reads GAGVSQSPSNKVTEKGKDVELRCDPISGHTALYWYRQSLGQGLEFLIYFQGNSAPDKSGLPSDRFSAERTGGSVSTLTIQRTQQEDSAVYLCASSLRQGAPGELFFGEGSRLTVL.

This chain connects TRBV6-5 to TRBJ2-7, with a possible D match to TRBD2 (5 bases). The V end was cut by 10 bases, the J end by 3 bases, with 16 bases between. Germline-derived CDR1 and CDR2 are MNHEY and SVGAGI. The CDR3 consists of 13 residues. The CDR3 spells CATIAPGFYEQYF. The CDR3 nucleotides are TGTGCCACCATCGCCCCGGGATTCTACGAGCAGTACTTC.

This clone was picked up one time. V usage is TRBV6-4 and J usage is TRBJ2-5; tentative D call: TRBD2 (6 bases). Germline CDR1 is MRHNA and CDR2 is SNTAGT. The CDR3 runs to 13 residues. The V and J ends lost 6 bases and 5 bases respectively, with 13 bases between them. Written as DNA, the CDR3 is TGTGCCAGCAGCCGGGACTGGGGGGAGACCCAGTACTTC. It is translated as CASSRDWGETQYF.

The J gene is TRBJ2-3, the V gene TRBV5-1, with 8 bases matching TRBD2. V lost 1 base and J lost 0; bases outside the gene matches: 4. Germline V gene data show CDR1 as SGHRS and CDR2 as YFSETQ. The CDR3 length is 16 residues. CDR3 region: CASSLFAGGSTDTQYF. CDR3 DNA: TGCGCCAGCAGCTTGTTCGCGGGGGGAAGCACAGATACGCAGTATTTT.

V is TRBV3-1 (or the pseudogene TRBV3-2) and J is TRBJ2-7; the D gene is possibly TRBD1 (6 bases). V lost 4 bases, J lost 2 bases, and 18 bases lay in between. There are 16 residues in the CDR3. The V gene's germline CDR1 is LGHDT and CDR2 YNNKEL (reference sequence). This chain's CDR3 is CASSLQRGRKAYEQYF. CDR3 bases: TGTGCCAGCAGCCTTCAGAGGGGGAGAAAAGCCTACGAGCAGTACTTC.

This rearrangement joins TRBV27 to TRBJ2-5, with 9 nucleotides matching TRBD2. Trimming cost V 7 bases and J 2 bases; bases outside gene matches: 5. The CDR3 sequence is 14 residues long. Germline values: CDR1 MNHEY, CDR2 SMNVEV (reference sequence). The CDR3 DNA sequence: TGTGCCAGCAAGAGCGGGAGGCTTCAAGAGACCCAGTACTTC. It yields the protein CASKSGRLQETQYF.

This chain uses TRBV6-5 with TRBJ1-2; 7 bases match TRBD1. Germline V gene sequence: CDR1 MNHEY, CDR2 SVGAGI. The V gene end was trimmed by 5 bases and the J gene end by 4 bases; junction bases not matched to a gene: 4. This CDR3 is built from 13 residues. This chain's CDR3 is CASSQGQIYGYTF. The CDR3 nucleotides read TGTGCCAGCAGTCAGGGACAGATCTATGGCTACACCTTC.

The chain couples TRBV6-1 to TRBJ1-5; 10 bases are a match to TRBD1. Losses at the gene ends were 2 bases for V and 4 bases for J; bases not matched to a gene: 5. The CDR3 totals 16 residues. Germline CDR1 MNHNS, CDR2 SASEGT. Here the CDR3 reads CASSEMGTGVNQPQHF. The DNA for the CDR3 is TGTGCCAGCAGTGAAATGGGGACAGGGGTAAATCAGCCCCAGCATTTT.

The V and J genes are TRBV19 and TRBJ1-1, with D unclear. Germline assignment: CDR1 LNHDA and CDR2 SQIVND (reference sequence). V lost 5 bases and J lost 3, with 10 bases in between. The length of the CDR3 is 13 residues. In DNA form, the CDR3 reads TGTGCCAGTAGTGCACGGCGGGACACTGAAGCTTTCTTT. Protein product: CASSARRDTEAFF. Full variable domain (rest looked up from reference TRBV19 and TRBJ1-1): DGGITQSPKYLFRKEGQNVTLSCEQNLNHDAMYWYRQDPGQGLRLIYYSQIVNDFQKGDIAEGYSVSREKKESFPLTVTSAQKNPTAFYLCASSARRDTEAFFGQGTRLTVV.

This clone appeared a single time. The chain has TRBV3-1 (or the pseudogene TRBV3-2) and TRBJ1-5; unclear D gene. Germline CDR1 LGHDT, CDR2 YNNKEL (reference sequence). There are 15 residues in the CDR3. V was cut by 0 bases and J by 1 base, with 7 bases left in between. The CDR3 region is CASSQDPLSNQPQHF. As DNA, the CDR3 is TGTGCCAGCAGCCAAGACCCACTGAGCAATCAGCCCCAGCATTTT.